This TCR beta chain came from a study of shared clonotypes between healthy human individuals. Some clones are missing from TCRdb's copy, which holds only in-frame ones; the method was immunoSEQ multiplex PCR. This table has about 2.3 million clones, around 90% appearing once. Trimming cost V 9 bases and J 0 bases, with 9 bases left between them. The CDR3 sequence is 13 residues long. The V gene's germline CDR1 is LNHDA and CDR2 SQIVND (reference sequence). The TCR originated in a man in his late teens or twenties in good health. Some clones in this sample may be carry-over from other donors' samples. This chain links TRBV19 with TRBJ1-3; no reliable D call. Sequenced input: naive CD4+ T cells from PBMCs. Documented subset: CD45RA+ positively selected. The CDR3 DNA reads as TGTGCCAGCGGGCCCTACTCTGGAAACACCATATATTTT. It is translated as CASGPYSGNTIYF. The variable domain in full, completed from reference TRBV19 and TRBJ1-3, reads DGGITQSPKYLFRKEGQNVTLSCEQNLNHDAMYWYRQDPGQGLRLIYYSQIVNDFQKGDIAEGYSVSREKKESFPLTVTSAQKNPTAFYLCASGPYSGNTIYFGEGSWLTVV.